A selection of T cell receptor beta chains follows, all from one sample in a study of blood T cell repertoires in COVID-19. This table comes from immunoSEQ multiplex PCR, and its TCRdb copy is limited to in-frame clones, with some not included. The table lists more than 400,000 clones, around 85% of them singletons, with more than 3% in the top ten. The sequenced material came from peripheral blood. These receptors originate from a human donor in a cohort sampled during active COVID-19. Both conserved end residues are part of each CDR3. D genes are given only for firm matches. Size tells how often a clone was seen (once, few, many) or the class of an expanded clone, and some rows leave it out.

clone_size,v_call,d_call,j_call,cdr3_aa,cdr3_nt
once,TRBV4-1,TRBD1,TRBJ1-1,CASSPGQGAVTEAFF,TGCGCCAGCAGCCCCGGACAGGGGGCAGTCACTGAAGCTTTCTTT
few,TRBV7-9,TRBD1,TRBJ2-5,CASSTTGVGSETQYF,TGTGCCAGCAGTACCACAGGGGTTGGATCAGAGACCCAGTACTTC
.,TRBV5-1,TRBD1,TRBJ2-7,CASRAGTAVYEQYF,TGCGCCAGCAGGGCCGGGACAGCCGTCTACGAGCAGTACTTC
.,TRBV7-9,TRBD2,TRBJ2-5,CASSPRLAAEETQYF,TGTGCCAGCAGCCCTAGACTAGCAGCGGAAGAGACCCAGTACTTC
.,TRBV5-1,.,TRBJ2-2,CASSLESNTGELFF,TGCGCCAGCAGCTTAGAGTCGAACACCGGGGAGCTGTTTTTT
.,TRBV28,.,TRBJ1-1,CASSFSGRLGSTEAFF,TGTGCCAGCAGTTTTTCCGGACGGCTCGGGAGCACTGAAGCTTTCTTT
.,TRBV24-1,.,TRBJ2-3,CATSDLGLTTQYF,TGTGCCACCAGTGATTTGGGACTCACAACGCAGTATTTT
.,TRBV30,TRBD2,TRBJ2-5,CAWRSSGSWETQYF,TGTGCCTGGAGGTCTAGCGGGAGCTGGGAGACCCAGTACTTC
few,TRBV4-2,TRBD1,TRBJ1-1,CASSQVEQGATEAFF,TGTGCCAGCAGCCAAGTAGAACAGGGGGCCACTGAAGCTTTCTTT
.,TRBV5-6,TRBD2,TRBJ2-7,CASSLTSGALFGVYEQYF,TGTGCCAGCAGCTTGACTAGCGGGGCGCTCTTTGGAGTTTACGAGCAGTACTTC
.,TRBV30,TRBD1,TRBJ1-2,CAYPGQGVYGYTF,TGTGCCTACCCGGGACAGGGGGTTTATGGCTACACCTTC
.,TRBV6-6,.,TRBJ2-1,CASRPGGDRVGEQFF,TGTGCCAGCAGACCCGGGGGGGACAGGGTGGGTGAGCAGTTCTTC
.,TRBV23-1,TRBD1,TRBJ1-6,CASSKWDRPLHSPLHF,TGCGCCAGCAGTAAATGGGACAGGCCCTTACATTCACCCCTCCACTTT
.,TRBV28,TRBD1,TRBJ2-3,CASSPRTGGDTQYF,TGTGCCAGCAGCCCCCGGACAGGGGGAGATACGCAGTATTTT
.,TRBV2,TRBD1,TRBJ2-7,CASSEGDRASHEQYF,TGTGCCAGCAGTGAAGGGGACAGGGCCTCCCACGAGCAGTACTTC
.,TRBV5-1,TRBD2,TRBJ2-1,CASSLEPLAPNNEQFF,TGCGCCAGCAGCTTGGAACCACTAGCGCCGAACAATGAGCAGTTCTTC
.,TRBV6-6,.,TRBJ1-5,CASSSHGDQPQHF,TGTGCCAGCAGTTCGCACGGGGATCAGCCCCAGCATTTT
once,TRBV6-2/TRBV6-3,TRBD2,TRBJ2-3,CASSFRWEGLTDTQYF,TGTGCCAGCAGTTTTAGGTGGGAGGGCCTCACAGATACGCAGTATTTT
.,TRBV27,TRBD2,TRBJ2-5,CASSLTSGGFGETQYF,TGTGCCAGCAGTTTAACATCCGGGGGGTTTGGTGAGACCCAGTACTTC
.,TRBV6-4,.,TRBJ1-3,CASSETAGNTIYF,TGTGCCAGCAGTGAGACAGCTGGAAACACCATATATTTT
.,TRBV4-2,TRBD2,TRBJ2-1,CASSHLGTSGREGSYNEQFF,TGTGCCAGCAGCCACCTGGGGACTAGCGGGAGGGAAGGGTCCTACAATGAGCAGTTCTTC
.,TRBV3-1/TRBV3-2,.,TRBJ1-1,CASSPPWGNTEAFF,TGTGCCAGCAGCCCCCCTTGGGGCAACACTGAAGCTTTCTTT
.,TRBV25-1,.,TRBJ1-1,CASSEPPRTEAFF,TGTGCCAGCAGTGAACCCCCCAGGACTGAAGCTTTCTTT
.,TRBV7-7,.,TRBJ2-1,CASSLDVSSYNEQFF,TGTGCTAGCAGCTTAGACGTGAGCTCCTACAATGAGCAGTTCTTC
few,TRBV25-1,.,TRBJ2-2,CASSRRAKGELFF,TGTGCCAGCAGTCGCAGGGCAAAGGGGGAGCTGTTTTTT
.,TRBV3-1/TRBV3-2,TRBD1,TRBJ1-5,CASSQTGGVQPQHF,TGTGCCAGCAGCCAAACAGGGGGAGTTCAGCCCCAGCATTTT
.,TRBV7-9,TRBD1,TRBJ1-2,CASSYRDRDGYTF,TGTGCCAGCAGCTACCGGGACAGGGATGGCTACACCTTC
once,TRBV5-1,TRBD1,TRBJ1-5,CASKAGTGDSQPQHF,TGCGCCAGCAAGGCCGGGACAGGGGACAGTCAGCCCCAGCATTTT
once,TRBV18,TRBD2,TRBJ2-2,CASSPPGLAGSTGELFF,TGTGCCAGCTCACCACCGGGACTAGCGGGATCCACCGGGGAGCTGTTTTTT